These T cell receptor beta chains were read from a single sample in a study of cytomegalovirus exposure and HLA in healthy donors. The assay was immunoSEQ multiplex PCR, and TCRdb's table has in-frame clones only and misses some. Found here are about 110,000 clones, about four fifths of them singletons; the top ten hold roughly 2.2%. The material sequenced was PBMCs. These receptors all stem from a woman aged 25 to 45 in good health and CMV-seronegative. Each CDR3 is given without its conserved first and last residue.

J,length,V,CDR3
TRBJ2-2,16,TRBV19,ASSKSLRQGPNTGELF
TRBJ1-4,13,TRBV27,ASSLAGSFNEKLF
TRBJ1-1,10,TRBV29-1,SSGGVNTEAF
TRBJ2-2,13,TRBV19,ASRGGAPNTGELF
TRBJ2-5,14,TRBV5-5,ASRLGWTSGQETQY
TRBJ2-1,9,TRBV2,ASALAAEEF
TRBJ1-2,10,TRBV28,ASSLSGHGYT
TRBJ2-7,13,TRBV4-1,ASSQTERGFYEQY
TRBJ1-1,11,TRBV5-5,ASSRRGDTEAF
TRBJ2-7,14,TRBV27,ASSPTRQGVLYEQY
TRBJ2-1,14,TRBV2,ASSEKGRGLYNEQF
TRBJ2-3,9,TRBV5-1,ASSYQDTQY
TRBJ2-7,12,TRBV5-1,ASSPRTGSYEQY
TRBJ1-1,10,TRBV29-1,SVAPVNTEAF
TRBJ1-2,11,TRBV30,AWSPGDGYGYT
TRBJ2-5,12,TRBV5-4,ASSFQGAGETQY
TRBJ2-1,10,TRBV2,ASSGLADEQF
TRBJ1-5,12,TRBV7-2,ASSIGQGLLPQH
TRBJ1-3,12,TRBV30,AWITSRRGNTIY
TRBJ2-3,12,TRBV28,ASRAGGEADTQY
TRBJ2-2,14,TRBV28,ASTSGTGGVAGELF
TRBJ2-7,10,TRBV2,ASSDGSYEQY
TRBJ2-1,13,TRBV28,ASRGGAWGYNEQF
TRBJ2-2,14,TRBV28,ASSFGAGVSAGELF
TRBJ2-4,14,TRBV2,ASSGDSDLAKNIQY
TRBJ1-1,11,TRBV6-5,ASKTRFSTEAF
TRBJ2-2,13,TRBV2,ASSELAGVTGELF
TRBJ2-5,14,TRBV27,ASSSRTSGSLETQY
TRBJ1-1,12,TRBV9,ASSISTGAGEAF
TRBJ2-1,14,TRBV5-6,ASSMTGTTFYNEQF
TRBJ2-1,11,TRBV7-3,ASSSQGYNEQF
TRBJ2-3,11,TRBV19,ASSTSGQGTQY
TRBJ2-7,9,TRBV6-4,ASNVDNEQY
TRBJ2-6,11,TRBV10-3,AISSSGANVLT
TRBJ1-1,15,TRBV30,AWSVLPGRGMNTEAF
TRBJ2-3,14,TRBV5-1,ASSLGVGSGADTQY
TRBJ2-7,12,TRBV5-5,ASSSRDRSYEQY
TRBJ1-1,12,TRBV19,ASSRPGLYTEAF
TRBJ1-1,10,TRBV7-2,ASSRVNTEAF
TRBJ2-7,12,TRBV7-2,ASSLGLATEGQY
TRBJ2-1,14,TRBV18,ASSPPNRISHNEQF
TRBJ2-1,15,TRBV4-2,ASSQAAREGVYNEQF
TRBJ2-1,13,TRBV14,ASSQSTSGDGKQF
TRBJ1-2,12,TRBV14,ASSLLSGNYGYT
TRBJ2-3,14,TRBV14,ASSQVTGGGTDTQY
TRBJ2-5,11,TRBV18,ASSPGSLETQY
TRBJ2-7,12,TRBV29-1,SVSDIGVPYEQY
TRBJ2-3,13,TRBV5-1,ASSLVSGGTDTQY
TRBJ2-1,13,TRBV7-9,ASSSTSGAKNEQF
TRBJ2-1,13,TRBV5-4,ASSLGASDNNEQF
TRBJ2-1,11,TRBV30,AWTTAFYNEQF
TRBJ2-5,11,TRBV5-1,ASSSGQEQTQY
TRBJ1-2,12,TRBV28,ASTGIGEGDGYT
TRBJ1-3,12,TRBV6-1,ASSEWGGGNTIY
TRBJ2-3,15,TRBV5-4,ASSISLAANSPDTQY
TRBJ2-7,12,TRBV6-6,ASSYGTGFYEQY
TRBJ1-2,9,TRBV5-6,ASSVNYGYT
-,13,TRBV15,ATSRDVDRDYEQY
TRBJ2-1,13,TRBV6-1,ASSERAGGGSEQF